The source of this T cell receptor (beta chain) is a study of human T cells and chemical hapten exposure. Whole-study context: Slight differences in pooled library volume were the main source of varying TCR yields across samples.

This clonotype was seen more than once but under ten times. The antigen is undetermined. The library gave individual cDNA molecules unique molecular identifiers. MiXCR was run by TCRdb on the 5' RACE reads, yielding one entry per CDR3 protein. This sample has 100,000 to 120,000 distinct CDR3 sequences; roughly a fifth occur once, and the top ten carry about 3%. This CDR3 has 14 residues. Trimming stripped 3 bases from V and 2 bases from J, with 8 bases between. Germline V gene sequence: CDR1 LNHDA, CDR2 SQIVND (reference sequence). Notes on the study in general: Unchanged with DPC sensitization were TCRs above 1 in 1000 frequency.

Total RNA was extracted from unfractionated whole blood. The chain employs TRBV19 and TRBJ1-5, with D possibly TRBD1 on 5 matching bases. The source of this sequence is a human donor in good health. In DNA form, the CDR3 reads TGTGCCAGTAGTATCAGGGTAGGCAATCAGCCCCAGCATTTT. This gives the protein CASSIRVGNQPQHF.